Reported below is one T cell receptor (beta chain). It was during active infection that Seattle patients were enrolled and then longitudinally followed. As handled by the study authors: Nucleated cell counts were estimated from reference gene primer amplification. Sequencing used immunoSEQ multiplex PCR; TCRdb keeps in-frame clones, though not all of them. V, J and clone size reflect that table, while D and trimming were determined from the DNA. In the table there are approximately 500,000 clones, 89% of which are singletons. The V gene end was trimmed by 7 bases and the J gene end by 4 bases; junction bases not matched to a gene: 15. The CDR3 is 16 residues long. Germline CDR1 is SGHRS and CDR2 is YFSETQ. This specimen belongs to a study of blood T cell repertoires in COVID-19. The overall study: PBMCs, B-cell-depleted T cells, or T cells provided the cDNA or gDNA that made up the material.

This clonotype was sampled from a young man with COVID-19, enrolled during active disease. The specimen was peripheral blood. The V gene is TRBV5-1, the J gene TRBJ2-5; 8 bases line up with TRBD2. The CDR3 sequence: CASGEGERGTGETQYF. CDR3 coding DNA: TGCGCCAGCGGAGAGGGAGAGCGGGGGACGGGAGAGACCCAGTACTTC.